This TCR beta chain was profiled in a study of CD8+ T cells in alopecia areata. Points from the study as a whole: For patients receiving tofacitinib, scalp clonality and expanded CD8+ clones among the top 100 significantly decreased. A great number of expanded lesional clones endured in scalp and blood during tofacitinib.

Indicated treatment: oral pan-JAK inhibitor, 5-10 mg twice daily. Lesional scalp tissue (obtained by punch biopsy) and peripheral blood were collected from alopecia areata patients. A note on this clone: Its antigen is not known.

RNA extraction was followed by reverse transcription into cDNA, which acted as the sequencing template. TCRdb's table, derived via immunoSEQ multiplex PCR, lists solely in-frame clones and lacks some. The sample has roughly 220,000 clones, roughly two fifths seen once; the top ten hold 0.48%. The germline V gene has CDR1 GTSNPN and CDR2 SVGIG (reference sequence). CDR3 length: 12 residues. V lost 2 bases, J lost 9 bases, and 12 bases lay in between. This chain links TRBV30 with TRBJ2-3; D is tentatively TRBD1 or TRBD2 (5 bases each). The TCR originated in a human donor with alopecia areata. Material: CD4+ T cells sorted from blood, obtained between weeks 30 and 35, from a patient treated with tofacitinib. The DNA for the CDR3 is TGTGCCTGGAGTTCTCCGGGACCAACGCAGTATTTT. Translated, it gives CAWSSPGPTQYF.